These 5 T cell receptor beta chains were all obtained from the same sample, sequenced in a study of cytomegalovirus exposure and HLA in healthy donors. With 60 Vbeta and 13 Jbeta primers, the PCR was carried out. Repertoires were generated with immunoSEQ multiplex PCR, while TCRdb's copy carries only in-frame clones and drops some. Seen here are some 100,000 clones, roughly 75% observed once, and the top ten hold 13% to 15%. The sequencing sample was made of PBMCs. Receptor source: a male donor in good health and CMV-seropositive.

Only a few counts were recorded for this clone. The chain carries TRBV6-4 and TRBJ1-2, with 8 bases aligning to TRBD1. CDR3 length: 13 amino acids. CDR1 and CDR2 (germline): MRHNA, SNTAGT. V lost 6 bases and J lost 4; bases outside the gene matches: 4. The CDR3 DNA is TGTGCCAGCAGACCGACAGGGGCCTATGGCTACACCTTC. Encoded protein: CASRPTGAYGYTF.

The chain is built from TRBV18 and TRBJ2-7, with TRBD1 as a possible D gene (5 bases). The V and J ends lost 4 bases and 4 bases respectively, with 8 bases between them. The CDR3 consists of 12 residues. In germline, CDR1 is KGHSH, CDR2 LQKENI. Here the CDR3 reads CASSLKGYEQYF. CDR3 nucleotide sequence: TGTGCCAGCTCACTCAAGGGGTACGAGCAGTACTTC.

This clone was found a few times. CDR3 protein: CASSPLDSPVETQYF. DNA for the CDR3: TGTGCCAGCAGCCCGCTGGACAGCCCTGTAGAGACCCAGTACTTC. This rearrangement joins TRBV7-9 to TRBJ2-5; maybe TRBD1 (6 bases). Trimming cost V 5 bases and J 4 bases, with 17 bases left between them. This CDR3 has 15 residues. CDR1 and CDR2 (germline): SEHNR, FQNEAQ (reference sequence). The entire variable domain, with the rest obtained from reference TRBV7-9 and TRBJ2-5, is as follows: DTGVSQNPRHKITKRGQNVTFRCDPISEHNRLYWYRQTLGQGPEFLTYFQNEAQLEKSRLLSDRFSAERPKGSFSTLEIQRTEQGDSAMYLCASSPLDSPVETQYFGPGTRLLVL.

The chain has TRBV4-2 and TRBJ2-6; D possibly corresponds to TRBD1 (6 bases). V was pared by 1 base and J by 4 bases, with 14 bases between. The CDR3 has 17 amino acids. Germline V gene lookup returns CDR1 LGHNA and CDR2 YNFKEQ. CDR3 in amino acids: CASSQVGQPLGANVLTF. The CDR3 DNA sequence: TGTGCCAGCAGCCAAGTTGGACAGCCGTTGGGGGCCAACGTCCTGACTTTC.

This clone has just one count. The rearrangement uses TRBV4-2 and TRBJ1-6; 10 bases fit TRBD1. The CDR3 totals 14 residues. V lost 6 bases, J lost 13 bases, and 9 bases stayed unmatched. CDR1 LGHNA and CDR2 YNFKEQ come from the germline V gene. The CDR3 DNA sequence: TGTGCCAGCAGACCGCCGGGACAGGGGTACCCCCTCCACTTT. Protein sequence: CASRPPGQGYPLHF.